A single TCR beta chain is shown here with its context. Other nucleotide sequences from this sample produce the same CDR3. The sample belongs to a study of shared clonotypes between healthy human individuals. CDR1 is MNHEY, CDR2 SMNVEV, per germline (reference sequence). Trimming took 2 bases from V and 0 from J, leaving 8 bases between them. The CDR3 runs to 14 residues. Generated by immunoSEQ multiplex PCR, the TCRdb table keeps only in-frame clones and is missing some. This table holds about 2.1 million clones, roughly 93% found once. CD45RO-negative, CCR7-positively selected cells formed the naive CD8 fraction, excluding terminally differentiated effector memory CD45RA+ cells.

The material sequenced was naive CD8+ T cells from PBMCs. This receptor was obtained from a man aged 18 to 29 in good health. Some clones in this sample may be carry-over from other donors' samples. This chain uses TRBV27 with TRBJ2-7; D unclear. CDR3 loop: CASSLIGSSYEQYF. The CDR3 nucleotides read TGTGCCAGCAGTTTAATAGGAAGCTCCTACGAGCAGTACTTC.